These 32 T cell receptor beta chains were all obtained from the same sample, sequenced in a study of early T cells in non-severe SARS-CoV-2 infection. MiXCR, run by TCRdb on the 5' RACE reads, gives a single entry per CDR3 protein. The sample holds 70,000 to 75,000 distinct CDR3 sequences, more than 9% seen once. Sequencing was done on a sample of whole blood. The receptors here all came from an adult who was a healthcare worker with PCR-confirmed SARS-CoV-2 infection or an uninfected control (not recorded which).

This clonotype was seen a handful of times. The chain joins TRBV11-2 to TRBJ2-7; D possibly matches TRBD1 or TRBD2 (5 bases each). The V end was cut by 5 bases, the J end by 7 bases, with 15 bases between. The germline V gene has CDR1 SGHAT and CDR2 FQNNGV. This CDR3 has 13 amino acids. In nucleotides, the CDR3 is TGTGCCAGCAGCATCCGGACAACGGGGGAGCAGTACTTC. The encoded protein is CASSIRTTGEQYF.

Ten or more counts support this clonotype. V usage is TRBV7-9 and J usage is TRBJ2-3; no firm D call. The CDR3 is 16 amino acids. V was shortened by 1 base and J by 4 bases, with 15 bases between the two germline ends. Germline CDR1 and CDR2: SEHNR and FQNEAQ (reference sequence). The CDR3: CASSLVGVAIPDTQYF. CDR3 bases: TGTGCCAGCAGCTTAGTTGGAGTAGCAATACCAGATACGCAGTATTTT.

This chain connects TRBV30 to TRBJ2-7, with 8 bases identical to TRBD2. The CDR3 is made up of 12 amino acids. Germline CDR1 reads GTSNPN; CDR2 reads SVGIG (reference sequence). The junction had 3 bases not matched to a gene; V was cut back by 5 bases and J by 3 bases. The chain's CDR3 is CAWATSDYEQYF. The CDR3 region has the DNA TGTGCCTGGGCGACTAGCGACTACGAGCAGTACTTC.

CDR3 region: CASRRLSKTNEQFF. CDR3 coding DNA: TGTGCCAGCAGGAGGCTTTCCAAGACCAATGAGCAGTTCTTC. The chain employs TRBV28 and TRBJ2-1, with D hard to call. In germline, CDR1 is MDHEN, CDR2 SYDVKM. CDR3 length: 14 residues. The germline V and J ends were trimmed by 6 bases and 6 bases, with 15 bases remaining between them. The entire variable domain, with the rest obtained from reference TRBV28 and TRBJ2-1, is as follows: DVKVTQSSRYLVKRTGEKVFLECVQDMDHENMFWYRQDPGLGLRLIYFSYDVKMKEKGDIPEGYSVSREKKERFSLILESASTNQTSMYLCASRRLSKTNEQFFGPGTRLTVL.

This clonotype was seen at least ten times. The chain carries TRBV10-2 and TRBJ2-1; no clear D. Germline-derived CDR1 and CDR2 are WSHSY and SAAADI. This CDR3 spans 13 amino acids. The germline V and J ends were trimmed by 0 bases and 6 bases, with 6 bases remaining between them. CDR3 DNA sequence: TGCGCCAGCAGTGAGTCGGATTTCAATGAGCAGTTCTTC. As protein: CASSESDFNEQFF.

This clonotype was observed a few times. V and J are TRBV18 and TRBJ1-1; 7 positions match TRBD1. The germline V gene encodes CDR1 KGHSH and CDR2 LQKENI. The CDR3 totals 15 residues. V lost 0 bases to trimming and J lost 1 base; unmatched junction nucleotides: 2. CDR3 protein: CASSPPAGGNTEAFF. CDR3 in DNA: TGTGCCAGCTCACCACCCGCAGGGGGGAACACTGAAGCTTTCTTT.

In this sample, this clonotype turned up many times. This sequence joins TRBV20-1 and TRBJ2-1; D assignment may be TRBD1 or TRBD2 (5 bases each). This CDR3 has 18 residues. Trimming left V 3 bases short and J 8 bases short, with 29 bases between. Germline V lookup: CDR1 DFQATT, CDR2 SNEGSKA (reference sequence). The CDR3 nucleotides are TGCAGTGCTAGTCCCGGTACTCGACCCGGGACGGCGGGCGATGAGCAGTTCTTC. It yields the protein CSASPGTRPGTAGDEQFF.

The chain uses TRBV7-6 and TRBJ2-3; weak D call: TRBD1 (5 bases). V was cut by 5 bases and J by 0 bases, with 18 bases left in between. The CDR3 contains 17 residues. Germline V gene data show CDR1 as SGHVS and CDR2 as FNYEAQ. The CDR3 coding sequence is TGTGCCAGCAGCAGGCCCCTGGGGCCAGGGAGCACAGATACGCAGTATTTT. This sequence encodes CASSRPLGPGSTDTQYF.

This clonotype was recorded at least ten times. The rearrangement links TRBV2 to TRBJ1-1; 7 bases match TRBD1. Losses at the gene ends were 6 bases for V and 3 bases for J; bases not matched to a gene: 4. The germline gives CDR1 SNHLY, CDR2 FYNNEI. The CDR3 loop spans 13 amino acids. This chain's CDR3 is CASRGDRDTEAFF. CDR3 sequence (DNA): TGTGCCAGCAGGGGCGACAGGGACACTGAAGCTTTCTTT.

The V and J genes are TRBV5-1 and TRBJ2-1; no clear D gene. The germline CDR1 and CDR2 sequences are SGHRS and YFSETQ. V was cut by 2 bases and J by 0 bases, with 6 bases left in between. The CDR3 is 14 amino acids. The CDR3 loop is CASSFASSYNEQFF. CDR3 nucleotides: TGCGCCAGCAGCTTCGCTAGCTCCTACAATGAGCAGTTCTTC.

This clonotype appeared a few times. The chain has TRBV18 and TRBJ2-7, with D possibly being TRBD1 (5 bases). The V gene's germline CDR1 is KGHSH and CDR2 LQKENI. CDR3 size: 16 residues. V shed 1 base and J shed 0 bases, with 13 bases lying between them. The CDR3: CASSPQGQSSSYEQYF. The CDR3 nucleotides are TGTGCCAGCTCACCACAGGGGCAGTCAAGCTCCTACGAGCAGTACTTC. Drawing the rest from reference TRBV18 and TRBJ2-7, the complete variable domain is NAGVMQNPRHLVRRRGQEARLRCSPMKGHSHVYWYRQLPEEGLKFMVYLQKENIIDESGMPKERFSAEFPKEGPSILRIQQVVRGDSAAYFCASSPQGQSSSYEQYFGPGTRLTVT.

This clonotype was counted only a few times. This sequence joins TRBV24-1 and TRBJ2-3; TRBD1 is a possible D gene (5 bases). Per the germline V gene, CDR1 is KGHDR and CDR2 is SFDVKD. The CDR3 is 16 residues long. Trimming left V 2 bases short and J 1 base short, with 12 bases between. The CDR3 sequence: CATSDSQVRRTDTQYF. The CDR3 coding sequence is TGTGCCACCAGTGATTCACAGGTTCGGCGCACAGATACGCAGTATTTT.

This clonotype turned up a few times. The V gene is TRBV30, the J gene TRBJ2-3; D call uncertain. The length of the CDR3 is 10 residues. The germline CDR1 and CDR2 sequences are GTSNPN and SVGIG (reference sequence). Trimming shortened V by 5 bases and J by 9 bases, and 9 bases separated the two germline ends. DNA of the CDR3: TGTGCCTGGGGGCTTGGCACGCAGTATTTT. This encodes CAWGLGTQYF.

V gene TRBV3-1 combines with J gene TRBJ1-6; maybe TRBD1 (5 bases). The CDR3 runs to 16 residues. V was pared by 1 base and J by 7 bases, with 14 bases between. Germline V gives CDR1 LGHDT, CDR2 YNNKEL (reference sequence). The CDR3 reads CASSQGGGGVNSPLHF. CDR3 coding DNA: TGTGCCAGCAGCCAAGGCGGGGGGGGAGTCAATTCACCCCTCCACTTT. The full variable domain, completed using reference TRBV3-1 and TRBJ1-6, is DTAVSQTPKYLVTQMGNDKSIKCEQNLGHDTMYWYKQDSKKFLKIMFSYNNKELIINETVPNRFSPKSPDKAHLNLHINSLELGDSAVYFCASSQGGGGVNSPLHFGNGTRLTVT.

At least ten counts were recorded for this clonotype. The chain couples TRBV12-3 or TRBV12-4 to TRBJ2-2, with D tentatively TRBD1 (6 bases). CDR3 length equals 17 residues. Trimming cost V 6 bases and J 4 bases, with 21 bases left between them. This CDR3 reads CASSPPRGRSGTGELFF. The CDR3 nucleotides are TGTGCCAGCAGCCCCCCTAGGGGGAGATCTGGCACCGGGGAGCTGTTTTTT.

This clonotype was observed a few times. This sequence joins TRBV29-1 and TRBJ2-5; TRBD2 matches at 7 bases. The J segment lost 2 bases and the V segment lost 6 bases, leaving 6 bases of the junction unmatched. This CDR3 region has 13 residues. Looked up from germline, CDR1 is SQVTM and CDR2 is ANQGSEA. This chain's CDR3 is CSVGTTAQETQYF. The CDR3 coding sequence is TGCAGCGTCGGGACTACAGCGCAAGAGACCCAGTACTTC.

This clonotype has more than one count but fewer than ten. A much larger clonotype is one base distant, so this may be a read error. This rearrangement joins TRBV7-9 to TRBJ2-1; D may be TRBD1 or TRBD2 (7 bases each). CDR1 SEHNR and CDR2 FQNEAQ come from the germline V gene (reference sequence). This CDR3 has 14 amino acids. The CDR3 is CTSSYRGGGNEQFF. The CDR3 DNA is TGTACCAGCAGTTACAGGGGAGGGGGCAATGAGCAGTTCTTC.

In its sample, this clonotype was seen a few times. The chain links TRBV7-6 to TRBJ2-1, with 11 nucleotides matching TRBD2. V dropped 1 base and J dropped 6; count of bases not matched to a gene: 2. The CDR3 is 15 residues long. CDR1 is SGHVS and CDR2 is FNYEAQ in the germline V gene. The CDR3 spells CASSLVAGGANEQFF. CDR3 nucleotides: TGTGCCAGCAGCTTAGTAGCGGGAGGGGCCAATGAGCAGTTCTTC. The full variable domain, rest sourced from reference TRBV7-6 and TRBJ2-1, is GAGVSQSPRYKVTKRGQDVALRCDPISGHVSLYWYRQALGQGPEFLTYFNYEAQQDKSGLPNDRFSAERPEGSISTLTIQRTEQRDSAMYRCASSLVAGGANEQFFGPGTRLTVL.

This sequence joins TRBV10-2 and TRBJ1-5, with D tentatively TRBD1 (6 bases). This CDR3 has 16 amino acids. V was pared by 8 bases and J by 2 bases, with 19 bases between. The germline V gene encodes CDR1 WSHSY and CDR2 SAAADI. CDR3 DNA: TGCGCCAGCTCCCGGAGGTCGGGGGCGGGCAATCAGCCCCAGCATTTT. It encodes CASSRRSGAGNQPQHF.

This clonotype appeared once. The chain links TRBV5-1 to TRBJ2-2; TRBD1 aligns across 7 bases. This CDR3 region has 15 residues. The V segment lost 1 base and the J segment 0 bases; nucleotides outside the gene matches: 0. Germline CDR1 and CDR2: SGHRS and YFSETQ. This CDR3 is CASSLQGANTGELFF. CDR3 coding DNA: TGCGCCAGCAGCTTGCAGGGGGCGAACACCGGGGAGCTGTTTTTT.

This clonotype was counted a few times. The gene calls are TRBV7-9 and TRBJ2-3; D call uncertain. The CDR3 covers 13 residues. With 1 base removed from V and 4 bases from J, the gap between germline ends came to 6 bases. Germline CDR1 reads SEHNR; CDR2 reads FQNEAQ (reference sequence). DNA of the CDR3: TGTGCCAGCAGCTTAGTGATCGCAGATACGCAGTATTTT. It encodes CASSLVIADTQYF.

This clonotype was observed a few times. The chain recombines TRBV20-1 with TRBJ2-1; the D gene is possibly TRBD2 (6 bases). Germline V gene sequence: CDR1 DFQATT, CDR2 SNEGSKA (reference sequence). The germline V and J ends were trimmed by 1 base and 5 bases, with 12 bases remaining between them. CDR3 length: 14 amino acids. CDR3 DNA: TGCAGTGCTAGAGCCGCTCGGGAGAACAATGAGCAGTTCTTC. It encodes CSARAARENNEQFF.

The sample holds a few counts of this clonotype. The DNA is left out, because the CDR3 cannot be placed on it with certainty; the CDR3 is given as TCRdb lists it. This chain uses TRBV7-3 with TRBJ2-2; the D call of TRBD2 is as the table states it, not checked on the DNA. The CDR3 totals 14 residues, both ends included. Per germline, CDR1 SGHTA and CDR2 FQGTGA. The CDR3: CASNHGSAPGSCFF.

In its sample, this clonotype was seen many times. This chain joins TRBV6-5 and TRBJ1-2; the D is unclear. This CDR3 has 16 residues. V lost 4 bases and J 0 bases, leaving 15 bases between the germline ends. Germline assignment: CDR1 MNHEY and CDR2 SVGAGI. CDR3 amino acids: CASSLTAPNSNYGYTF. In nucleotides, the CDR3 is TGTGCCAGCAGTTTAACAGCGCCTAACTCTAACTATGGCTACACCTTC.

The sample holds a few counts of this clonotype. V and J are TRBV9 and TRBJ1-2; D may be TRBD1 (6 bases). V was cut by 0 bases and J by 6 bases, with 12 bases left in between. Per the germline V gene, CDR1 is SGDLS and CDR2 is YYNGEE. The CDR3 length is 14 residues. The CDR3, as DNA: TGTGCCAGCAGCGTAGCTGGGGACACCGATGGCTACACCTTC. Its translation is CASSVAGDTDGYTF.

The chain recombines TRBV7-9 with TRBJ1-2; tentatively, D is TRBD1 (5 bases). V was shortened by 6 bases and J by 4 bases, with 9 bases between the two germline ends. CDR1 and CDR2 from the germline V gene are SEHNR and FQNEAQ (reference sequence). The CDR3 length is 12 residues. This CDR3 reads CASRDGGYGYTF. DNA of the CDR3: TGTGCCAGCAGGGACGGGGGCTATGGCTACACCTTC.

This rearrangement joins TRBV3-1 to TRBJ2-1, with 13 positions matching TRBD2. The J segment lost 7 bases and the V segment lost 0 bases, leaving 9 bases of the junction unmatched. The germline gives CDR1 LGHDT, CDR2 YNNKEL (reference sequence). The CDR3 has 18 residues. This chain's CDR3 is CASSQDWTSGSYGNEQFF. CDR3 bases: TGTGCCAGCAGCCAAGATTGGACTAGCGGGAGCTACGGAAATGAGCAGTTCTTC.

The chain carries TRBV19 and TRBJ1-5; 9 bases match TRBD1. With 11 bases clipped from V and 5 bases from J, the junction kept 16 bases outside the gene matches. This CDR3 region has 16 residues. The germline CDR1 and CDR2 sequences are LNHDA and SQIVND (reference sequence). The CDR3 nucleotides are TGTGCCGGATACCTCAAGACAGGGGGGGGCGATCAGCCCCAGCATTTT. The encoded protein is CAGYLKTGGGDQPQHF.

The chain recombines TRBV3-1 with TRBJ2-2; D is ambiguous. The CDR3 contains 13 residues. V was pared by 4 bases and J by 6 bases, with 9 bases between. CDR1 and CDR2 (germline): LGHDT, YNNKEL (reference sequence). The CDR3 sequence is CASSLAWAGELFF. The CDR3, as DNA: TGTGCCAGCAGCCTCGCCTGGGCCGGGGAGCTGTTTTTT.

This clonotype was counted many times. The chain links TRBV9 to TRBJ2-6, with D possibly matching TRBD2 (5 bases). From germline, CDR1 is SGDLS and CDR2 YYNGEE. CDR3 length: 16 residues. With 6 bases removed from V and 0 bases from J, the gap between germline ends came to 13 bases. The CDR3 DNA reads TGTGCCAGCACCTGGACTCCTTCCTCTGGGGCCAACGTCCTGACTTTC. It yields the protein CASTWTPSSGANVLTF. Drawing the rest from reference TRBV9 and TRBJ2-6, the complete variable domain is DSGVTQTPKHLITATGQRVTLRCSPRSGDLSVYWYQQSLDQGLQFLIQYYNGEERAKGNILERFSAQQFPDLHSELNLSSLELGDSALYFCASTWTPSSGANVLTFGAGSRLTVL.

CDR3 protein: CSVEEASGPVGTGELFF. As DNA, the CDR3 is TGCAGCGTTGAAGAGGCTAGCGGACCGGTAGGGACCGGGGAGCTGTTTTTT. The genes are TRBV29-1 and TRBJ2-2, with 7 bases aligning to TRBD2. V lost 0 bases, J lost 5 bases, and 12 bases stayed unmatched. Germline loops: CDR1 SQVTM, CDR2 ANQGSEA. The CDR3 totals 17 residues.

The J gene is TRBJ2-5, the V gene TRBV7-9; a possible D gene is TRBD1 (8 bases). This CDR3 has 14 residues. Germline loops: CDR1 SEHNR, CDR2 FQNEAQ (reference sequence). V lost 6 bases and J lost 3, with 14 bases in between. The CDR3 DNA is TGTGCCAGCAGTTTCACAGGGGGGGAAGAGACCCAGTACTTC. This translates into CASSFTGGEETQYF.